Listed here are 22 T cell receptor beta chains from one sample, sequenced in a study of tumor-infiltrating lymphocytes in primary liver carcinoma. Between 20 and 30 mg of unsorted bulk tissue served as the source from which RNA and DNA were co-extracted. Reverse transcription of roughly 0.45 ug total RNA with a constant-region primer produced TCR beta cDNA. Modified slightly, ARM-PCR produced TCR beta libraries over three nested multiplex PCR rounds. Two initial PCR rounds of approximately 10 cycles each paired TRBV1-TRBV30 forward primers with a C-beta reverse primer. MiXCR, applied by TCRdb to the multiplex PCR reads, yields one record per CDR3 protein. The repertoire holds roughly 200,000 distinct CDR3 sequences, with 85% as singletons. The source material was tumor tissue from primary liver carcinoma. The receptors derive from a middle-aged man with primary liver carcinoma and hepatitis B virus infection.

CDR3: CASSDALLGEAKTRELFF. The CDR3, as DNA: TGTGCCAGCAGTGATGCGCTTCTAGGGGAAGCGAAAACCAGGGAGCTGTTTTTT. This chain joins TRBV6-1 and TRBJ2-2; possibly TRBD1 for D (5 bases). Trimming pared 3 bases from V and 9 bases from J, leaving 26 bases between. The germline CDR1 and CDR2 sequences are MNHNS and SASEGT. CDR3 length: 18 amino acids.

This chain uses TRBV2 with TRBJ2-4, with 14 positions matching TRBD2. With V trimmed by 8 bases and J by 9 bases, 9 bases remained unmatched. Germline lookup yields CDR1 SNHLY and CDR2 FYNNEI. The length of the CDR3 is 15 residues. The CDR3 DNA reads TGTGCCAGCTGTGTGACTAGCGGGAGGGACGGCATTCAGTACTTC. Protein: CASCVTSGRDGIQYF.

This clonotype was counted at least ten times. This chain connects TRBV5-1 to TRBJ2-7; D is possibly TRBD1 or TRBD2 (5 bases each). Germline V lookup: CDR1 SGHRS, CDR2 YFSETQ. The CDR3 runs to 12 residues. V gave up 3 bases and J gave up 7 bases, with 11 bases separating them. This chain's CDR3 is CASSSAWGEQYF. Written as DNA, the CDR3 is TGCGCCAGCAGCTCCGCCTGGGGGGAGCAGTACTTC.

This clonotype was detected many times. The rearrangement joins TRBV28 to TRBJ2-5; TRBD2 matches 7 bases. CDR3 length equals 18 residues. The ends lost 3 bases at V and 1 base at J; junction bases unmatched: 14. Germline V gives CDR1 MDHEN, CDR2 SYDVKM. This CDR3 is CASSFSRGLGSLQETQYF. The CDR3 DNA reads TGTGCCAGCAGTTTTTCTCGCGGACTAGGGAGCCTCCAAGAGACCCAGTACTTC.

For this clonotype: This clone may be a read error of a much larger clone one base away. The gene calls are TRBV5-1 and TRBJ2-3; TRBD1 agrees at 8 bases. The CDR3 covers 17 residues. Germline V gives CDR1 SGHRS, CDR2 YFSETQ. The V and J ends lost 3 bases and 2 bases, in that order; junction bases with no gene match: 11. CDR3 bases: TGCGCCAGCAGCTCGATTGGGGACAGGAGCCCCACAGATACGCAGTATTTT. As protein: CASSSIGDRSPTDTQYF.

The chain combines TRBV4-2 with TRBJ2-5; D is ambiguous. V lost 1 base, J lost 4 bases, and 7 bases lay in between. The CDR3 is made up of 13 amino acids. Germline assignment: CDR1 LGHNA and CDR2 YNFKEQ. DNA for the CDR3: TGTGCCAGCAGCCAAGTCATCCGAGAGACCCAGTACTTC. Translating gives CASSQVIRETQYF.

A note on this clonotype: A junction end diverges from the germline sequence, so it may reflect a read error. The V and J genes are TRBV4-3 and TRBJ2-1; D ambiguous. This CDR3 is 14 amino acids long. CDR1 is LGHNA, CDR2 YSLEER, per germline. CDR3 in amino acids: CAISQDASYNEEFF. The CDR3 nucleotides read TGCGCCATCAGCCAAGATGCGTCCTACAATGAGGAGTTCTTC.

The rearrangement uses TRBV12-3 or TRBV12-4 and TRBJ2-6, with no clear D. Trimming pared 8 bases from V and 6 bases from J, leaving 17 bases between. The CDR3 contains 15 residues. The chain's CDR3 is CASGDRSFEANVLTF. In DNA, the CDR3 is TGTGCCAGCGGGGATAGGAGCTTTGAGGCCAACGTCCTGACTTTC.

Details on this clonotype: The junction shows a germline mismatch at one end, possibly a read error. CDR3 coding DNA: TGTGCCAGCAGCTTGGGCCCCGGGGCAGGGAGATACGAGCACTACTTC. This codes for CASSLGPGAGRYEHYF. The V call is TRBV5-4, the J call TRBJ2-7; either TRBD1 or TRBD2 may fit D (5 bases each). The CDR3 has 16 residues. Germline lookup yields CDR1 SGHNT and CDR2 YYREEE (reference sequence).

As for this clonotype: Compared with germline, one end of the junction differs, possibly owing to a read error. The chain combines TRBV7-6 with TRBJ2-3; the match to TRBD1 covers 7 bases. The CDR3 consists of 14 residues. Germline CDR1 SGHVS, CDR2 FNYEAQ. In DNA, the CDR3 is TGTGCCAGCATCTTAGCCACAGGGGCAGATACGCAGTATTTT. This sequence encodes CASILATGADTQYF.

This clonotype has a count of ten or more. CDR3 bases: TGTGCCAGCAGTTTAGACGGGGGACTTAACTATGGCTACACCTTC. Protein: CASSLDGGLNYGYTF. The chain carries TRBV28 and TRBJ1-2; D may be TRBD1 (5 bases). Trimming removed 2 bases at V and 1 base at J, with 11 bases between. The CDR3 covers 15 residues. Germline CDR1 reads MDHEN; CDR2 reads SYDVKM.

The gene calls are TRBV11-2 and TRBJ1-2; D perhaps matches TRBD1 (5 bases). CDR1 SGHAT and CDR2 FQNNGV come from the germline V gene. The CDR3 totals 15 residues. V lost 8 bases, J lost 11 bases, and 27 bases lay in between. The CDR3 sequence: CASYTSAGLIPGYTF. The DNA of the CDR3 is TGTGCCAGCTACACGTCGGCAGGGTTGATCCCTGGTTACACCTTC.

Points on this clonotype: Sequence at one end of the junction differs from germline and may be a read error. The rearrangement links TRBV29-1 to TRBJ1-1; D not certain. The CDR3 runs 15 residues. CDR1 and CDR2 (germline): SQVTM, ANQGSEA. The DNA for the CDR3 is TGCAGCGTTGCCACTGGTTGGGCAATGAACACTGAAGTTTTCTTT. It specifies CSVATGWAMNTEVFF.

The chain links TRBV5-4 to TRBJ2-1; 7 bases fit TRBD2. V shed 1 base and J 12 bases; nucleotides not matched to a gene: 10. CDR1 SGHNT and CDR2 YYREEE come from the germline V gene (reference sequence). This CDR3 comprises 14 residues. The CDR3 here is CASSLRLAETGQFF. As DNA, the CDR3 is TGTGCCAGCAGCTTGAGGCTAGCGGAGACGGGGCAGTTCTTC.

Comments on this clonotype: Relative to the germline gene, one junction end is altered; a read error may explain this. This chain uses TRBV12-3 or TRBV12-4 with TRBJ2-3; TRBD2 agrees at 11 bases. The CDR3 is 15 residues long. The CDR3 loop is CASRVAGGIADMQYF. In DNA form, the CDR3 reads TGTGCCAGCAGGGTAGCGGGAGGGATCGCAGATATGCAGTATTTT.

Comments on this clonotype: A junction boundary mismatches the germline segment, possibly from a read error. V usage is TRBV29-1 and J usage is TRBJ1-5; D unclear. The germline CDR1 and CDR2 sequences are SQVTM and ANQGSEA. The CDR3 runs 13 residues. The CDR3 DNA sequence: TGCAGCGCCGAAGGGAGAGCGAATCAGCTCCAGCATTTT. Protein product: CSAEGRANQLQHF. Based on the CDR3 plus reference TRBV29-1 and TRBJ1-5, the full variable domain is SAVISQKPSRDICQRGTSLTIQCQVDSQVTMMFWYRQQPGQSLTLIATANQGSEATYESGFVIDKFPISRPNLTFSTLTVSNMSPEDSSIYLCSAEGRANQLQHFGDGTRLSIL.

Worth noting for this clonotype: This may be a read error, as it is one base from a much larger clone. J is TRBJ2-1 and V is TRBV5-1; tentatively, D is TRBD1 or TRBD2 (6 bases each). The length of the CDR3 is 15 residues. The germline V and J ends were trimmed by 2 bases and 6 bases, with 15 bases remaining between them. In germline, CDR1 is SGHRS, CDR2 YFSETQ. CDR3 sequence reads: CASSFGGTWVNEQFF. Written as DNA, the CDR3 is TGCGCCAGCAGCTTTGGGGGGACATGGGTCAATGAGCAGTTCTTC.

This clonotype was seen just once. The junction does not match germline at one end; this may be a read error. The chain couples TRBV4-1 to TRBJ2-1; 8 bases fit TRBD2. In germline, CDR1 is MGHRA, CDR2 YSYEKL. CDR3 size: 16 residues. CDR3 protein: CASSPELAVAYSEQFF. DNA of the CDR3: TGCGCCAGCAGCCCTGAACTAGCGGTGGCTTACAGTGAGCAGTTCTTC.

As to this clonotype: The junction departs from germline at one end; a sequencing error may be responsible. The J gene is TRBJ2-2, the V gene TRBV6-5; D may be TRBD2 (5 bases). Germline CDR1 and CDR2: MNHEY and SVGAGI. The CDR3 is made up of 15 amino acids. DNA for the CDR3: TGTGCCAGCAGCTGGACGCGGGCGAACACTGGGGAGCTGTTATTT. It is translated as CASSWTRANTGELLF.

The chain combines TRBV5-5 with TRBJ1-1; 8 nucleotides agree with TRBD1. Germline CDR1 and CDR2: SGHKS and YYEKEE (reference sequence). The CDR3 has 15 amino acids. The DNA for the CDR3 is TGTGCGATCAGCTTGTGGGCAGGGGGCTACATTGAAGCTTTCTTT. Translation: CAISLWAGGYIEAFF.

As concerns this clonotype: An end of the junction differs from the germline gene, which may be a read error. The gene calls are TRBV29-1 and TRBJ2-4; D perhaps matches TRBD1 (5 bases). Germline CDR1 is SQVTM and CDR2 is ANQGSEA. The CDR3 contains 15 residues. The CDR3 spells CSVEGARAARNIQYF. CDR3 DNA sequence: TGCAGCGTTGAAGGTGCCAGGGCGGCCAGAAACATTCAGTACTTC.

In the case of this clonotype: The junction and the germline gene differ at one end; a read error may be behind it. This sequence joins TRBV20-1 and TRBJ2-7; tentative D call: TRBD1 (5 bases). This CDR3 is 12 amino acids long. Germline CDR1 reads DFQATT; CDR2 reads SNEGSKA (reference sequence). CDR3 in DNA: TGCAGTGCTAGTTCGCAGGGCTACGAGCACTACTTC. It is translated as CSASSQGYEHYF.